Presented here are 18 T cell receptor beta chains from one specimen sequenced in a study of Ad26.COV2.S vaccination and SARS-CoV-2 variants. Method: immunoSEQ multiplex PCR; TCRdb's copy keeps in-frame clones and lacks some. The table records roughly 350,000 clones, about 89% of them present only once. Sample treatment: approximately 18 received Ad26.COV2.S at low or high dose, single or two shots; 5 received placebo; per-sample allocation not given. The samples were gathered on day 63 after the first injection of vaccine or placebo. Sequences were derived from peripheral blood, sampled in a trial of Ad26.COV2.S vaccine versus placebo. All receptors derive from a person aged 18 to 59 who received the Ad26.COV2.S COVID-19 vaccine or a placebo.

The gene calls are TRBV27 and TRBJ2-3; D is ambiguous. With 1 base removed from V and 1 base from J, the gap between germline ends came to 6 bases. The CDR3 contains 14 residues. Germline assignment: CDR1 MNHEY and CDR2 SMNVEV (reference sequence). The DNA of the CDR3 is TGTGCCAGCAGTTTATTTGAGGGCACAGATACGCAGTATTTT. Amino acids: CASSLFEGTDTQYF.

The chain combines TRBV19 with TRBJ2-1, with D hard to call. V lost 3 bases, J lost 1 base, and 7 bases lay in between. In germline, CDR1 is LNHDA, CDR2 SQIVND (reference sequence). This CDR3 has 14 residues. Here the CDR3 reads CASSISGSYNEQFF. CDR3 in DNA: TGTGCCAGTAGTATTTCCGGATCCTACAATGAGCAGTTCTTC.

The chain couples TRBV6-6 to TRBJ2-2; 7 bases agree with TRBD2. This CDR3 is 16 amino acids long. In germline, CDR1 is MNHNY, CDR2 SVGAGI (reference sequence). V lost 3 bases and J lost 5; bases outside the gene matches: 9. Here the CDR3 reads CASSYLQDSGTGELFF. The CDR3 bases are TGTGCCAGCAGTTATCTACAGGATAGCGGGACCGGGGAGCTGTTTTTT.

As concerns this clone: This same CDR3 is encoded by further DNA sequences in the sample. The V gene is TRBV20-1, the J gene TRBJ2-5, with D uncertain. CDR1 is DFQATT and CDR2 is SNEGSKA in the germline V gene (reference sequence). This CDR3 is 11 amino acids long. V lost 5 bases to trimming and J lost 2 bases, with 6 bases between them. The CDR3: CSASRQETQYF. In DNA, the CDR3 is TGCAGTGCTTCCAGACAAGAGACCCAGTACTTC.

The chain employs TRBV28 and TRBJ2-5; TRBD2 aligns across 13 bases. The J segment lost 4 bases and the V segment lost 5 bases, leaving 13 bases of the junction unmatched. The CDR3 length is 18 residues. Germline V gene data show CDR1 as MDHEN and CDR2 as SYDVKM. Here the CDR3 reads CASSPGLAGLVMRETQYF. The CDR3 nucleotides are TGTGCCAGCAGTCCGGGACTAGCGGGATTAGTGATGCGAGAGACCCAGTACTTC.

The rearrangement links TRBV7-9 to TRBJ2-3; D possibly corresponds to TRBD2 (5 bases). The CDR3 is 16 residues long. Germline CDR1 reads SEHNR; CDR2 reads FQNEAQ (reference sequence). V was cut by 3 bases and J by 0 bases, with 13 bases left in between. CDR3 residues: CASSLGWRASTDTQYF. CDR3 sequence (DNA): TGTGCCAGCAGCTTGGGGTGGCGGGCCAGCACAGATACGCAGTATTTT.

The J gene is TRBJ2-5, the V gene TRBV7-6, with 9 bases fitting TRBD1. The CDR3 covers 15 residues. V trimming: 5 bases; J trimming: 5 bases; junction bases outside the gene matches: 9. The germline V gene encodes CDR1 SGHVS and CDR2 FNYEAQ. CDR3 protein: CASSETGGAWETQYF. The CDR3 DNA reads as TGTGCCAGCAGCGAAACAGGGGGCGCTTGGGAGACCCAGTACTTC. Supplemented by reference TRBV7-6 and TRBJ2-5, the full variable domain reads GAGVSQSPRYKVTKRGQDVALRCDPISGHVSLYWYRQALGQGPEFLTYFNYEAQQDKSGLPNDRFSAERPEGSISTLTIQRTEQRDSAMYRCASSETGGAWETQYFGPGTRLLVL.

The CDR3 spells CASSFAGETQYF. CDR3 bases: TGTGCCAGCAGCTTCGCGGGAGAGACCCAGTACTTC. The chain combines TRBV7-9 with TRBJ2-5; D might be TRBD2 (5 bases). Germline CDR1 reads SEHNR; CDR2 reads FQNEAQ (reference sequence). This CDR3 spans 12 amino acids. The V end was cut by 3 bases, the J end by 4 bases, with 6 bases between.

The chain uses TRBV6-5 and TRBJ1-1, with 9 bases matching TRBD1. V shed 7 bases and J 8 bases; nucleotides not matched to a gene: 11. Germline assignment: CDR1 MNHEY and CDR2 SVGAGI. The CDR3 has 14 residues. The CDR3 spells CASTYAPGQGEAFF. The CDR3, as DNA: TGTGCCAGCACTTATGCTCCGGGACAGGGCGAAGCTTTCTTT.

This chain joins TRBV5-6 and TRBJ2-6; the D is unclear. Germline CDR1 reads SGHDT; CDR2 reads YYEEEE. Trimming removed 2 bases at V and 0 bases at J, with 9 bases between. This CDR3 is built from 16 residues. The CDR3 here is CASSLGWASGANVLTF. CDR3 nucleotide sequence: TGTGCCAGCAGCTTAGGGTGGGCCTCTGGGGCCAACGTCCTGACTTTC.

This chain links TRBV27 with TRBJ2-1; possibly TRBD2 for D (5 bases). This CDR3 is built from 14 residues. V was trimmed by 4 bases and J by 4 bases, leaving 11 bases between them. Germline-derived CDR1 and CDR2 are MNHEY and SMNVEV (reference sequence). For the CDR3, the DNA is TGTGCCAGCAGTTCCGGGGAGTCATACAATGAGCAGTTCTTC. Encoded protein: CASSSGESYNEQFF.

J is TRBJ1-1 and V is TRBV30; D not resolved. Germline CDR1 and CDR2: GTSNPN and SVGIG (reference sequence). V was pared by 0 bases and J by 5 bases, with 10 bases between. The CDR3 runs to 13 residues. This CDR3 is CAWSVKGYTEAFF. CDR3 in DNA: TGTGCCTGGAGTGTTAAGGGATATACTGAAGCTTTCTTT.

The gene calls are TRBV5-4 and TRBJ1-2; maybe TRBD1 (5 bases). CDR1 SGHNT and CDR2 YYREEE come from the germline V gene (reference sequence). This CDR3 is built from 13 residues. Trimming shortened V by 0 bases and J by 4 bases, and 7 bases separated the two germline ends. In DNA form, the CDR3 reads TGTGCCAGCAGCTTGGGGGGCCCCTATGGCTACACCTTC. Residues: CASSLGGPYGYTF.

The genes are TRBV4-1 and TRBJ2-1; possible D gene TRBD1, 5 bases. The germline V and J ends were trimmed by 0 bases and 8 bases, with 14 bases remaining between them. The germline CDR1 and CDR2 sequences are MGHRA and YSYEKL. The CDR3 is 15 amino acids. CDR3 sequence: CASSQDKQAIYEQFF. For the CDR3, the DNA is TGCGCCAGCAGCCAAGACAAACAGGCAATTTATGAGCAGTTCTTC.

This sequence joins TRBV19 and TRBJ2-1; D assignment may be TRBD1 or TRBD2 (6 bases each). This CDR3 spans 15 amino acids. Trimming removed 3 bases from V and 0 bases from J, with 9 bases in between. In germline, CDR1 is LNHDA, CDR2 SQIVND (reference sequence). The CDR3 nucleotides read TGTGCCAGTAGTATCGGGGGCCGCTCCTACAATGAGCAGTTCTTC. Residues: CASSIGGRSYNEQFF.

The chain combines TRBV7-9 with TRBJ2-7; the match to TRBD1 covers 9 bases. The CDR3 contains 15 residues. J gave up 4 bases and V 1 base, and 5 bases lay outside the gene matches. Germline-derived CDR1 and CDR2 are SEHNR and FQNEAQ (reference sequence). CDR3 bases: TGTGCCAGCAGCTTAGAGGACAGGGGCGGTTACGAGCAGTACTTC. It codes for CASSLEDRGGYEQYF.

The CDR3: CASSQDGQGPKECGYTF. CDR3 sequence (DNA): TGCGCCAGCAGCCAAGATGGACAGGGCCCTAAAGAGTGTGGCTACACCTTC. V and J are TRBV4-1 and TRBJ1-2; 8 bases map to TRBD1. From germline, CDR1 is MGHRA and CDR2 YSYEKL. Losses at the gene ends were 0 bases for V and 7 bases for J; bases not matched to a gene: 13. The CDR3 runs to 17 residues.

The chain carries TRBV29-1 and TRBJ1-4; 9 bases agree with TRBD1. The length of the CDR3 is 14 residues. Germline CDR1 is SQVTM and CDR2 is ANQGSEA. V trimming: 5 bases; J trimming: 4 bases; junction bases outside the gene matches: 5. The CDR3 sequence is CSVTGTGSNEKLFF. CDR3 in DNA: TGCAGCGTTACCGGGACAGGGAGTAATGAAAAACTGTTTTTT.